This T cell receptor beta chain was identified during a study of T cells in Graves' hyperthyroidism and ophthalmopathy. Researchers defined stable Graves' hyperthyroidism as no ophthalmopathy progression within 18 months. Patients having uncontrolled infection, another autoimmune disease, pregnancy or lactation were not included. More than 8.5 ml of fresh peripheral blood supplied the PBMCs. Amplified TCR beta CDR3 regions derived from RNA transcripts. A first-round RT-PCR of the TCR CDR3 used the HTBI primer set. TCRdb reanalysed the multiplex PCR reads using MiXCR and keeps one entry per CDR3 protein. The sample has about 400,000 distinct CDR3 sequences; around a quarter are singletons. The CDR3 is made up of 15 amino acids. From germline, CDR1 is DFQATT and CDR2 SNEGSKA (reference sequence). With V trimmed by 0 bases and J by 6 bases, 7 bases remained unmatched.

This TCR derives from a man aged 45-65 years with Graves' hyperthyroidism. The chain joins TRBV20-1 to TRBJ1-4, with 7 nucleotides matching TRBD1. The sample comprised blood. Here the CDR3 reads CSARDKGGQDEKLFF. CDR3 nucleotides: TGCAGTGCTAGAGATAAGGGAGGACAGGATGAAAAACTGTTTTTT.